Below, 15 T cell receptor beta chains from the same sample are listed, as sequenced in a study of patients and donors after allogeneic stem cell transplantation. From the RT-PCR reads, TCRdb called clonotypes with MiXCR, one entry per CDR3 protein. The sample contains about a million distinct CDR3 sequences, roughly 18% of which appear only once. Sequencing input: blood, either unsorted or a sorted T cell fraction (not recorded which). Receptors originate from a human donor who was either an allogeneic HSCT recipient or a stem cell or donor lymphocyte infusion donor (not recorded which). It is not recorded whose cells these are; they may come from a transplant donor.

The J gene is TRBJ2-7, the V gene TRBV12-3 or TRBV12-4, with 11 nucleotides matching TRBD2. This CDR3 spans 14 amino acids. The J segment lost 3 bases and the V segment lost 8 bases, leaving 6 bases of the junction unmatched. The CDR3 nucleotides read TGTGCCAGCGGAAAACTAGCGGGAGACTACGAGCAGTACTTC. Translated: CASGKLAGDYEQYF.

CDR3 nucleotide sequence: TGTGCCAGCAGGGAGACAGGGGTTGGGAGCTATGGCTACACCTTC. This gives the protein CASRETGVGSYGYTF. This sequence joins TRBV6-1 and TRBJ1-2; 8 bases line up with TRBD1. The CDR3 spans 15 residues. Germline V gives CDR1 MNHNS, CDR2 SASEGT. J was trimmed by 4 bases and V by 6 bases; bases with no gene match: 10.

This clonotype has ten or more counts. The chain recombines TRBV12-3 or TRBV12-4 with TRBJ2-7; 9 positions match TRBD2. The CDR3 runs to 14 residues. V trimming: 1 base; J trimming: 2 bases; junction bases outside the gene matches: 0. CDR3 protein: CASSLGLAAYEQYF. The CDR3 bases are TGTGCCAGCAGTTTAGGACTAGCGGCCTACGAGCAGTACTTC.

This clonotype was detected a few times. The rearrangement uses TRBV4-2 and TRBJ2-7; D is perhaps TRBD1 (5 bases). CDR1 is LGHNA and CDR2 is YNFKEQ in the germline V gene. This CDR3 contains 16 residues. Between the trimmed V and J ends, which lost 4 bases and 0 bases, there was a span of 16 bases. The CDR3 DNA sequence: TGTGCCAGCAGCCTCCCCGGACACGAAAGCTCCTACGAGCAGTACTTC. This translates into CASSLPGHESSYEQYF.

This clonotype was seen a few times. The V call is TRBV12-3 or TRBV12-4, the J call TRBJ2-7; TRBD1 might be the D (6 bases). V was cut by 3 bases and J by 2 bases, with 14 bases left in between. CDR3 length: 15 amino acids. The CDR3 is CASSLGMTGTYEQYF. CDR3 coding DNA: TGTGCCAGCAGTTTGGGCATGACAGGCACCTACGAGCAGTACTTC.

Ten or more counts support this clonotype. The V call is TRBV12-3 or TRBV12-4, the J call TRBJ2-7; TRBD1 aligns across 8 bases. Unmatched junction bases numbered 11, after V lost 2 bases and J lost 2 bases. This CDR3 has 17 residues. CDR3 protein: CASSLRVRTGLTYEQYF. CDR3 DNA sequence: TGTGCCAGCAGTTTACGCGTCCGGACAGGGCTCACCTACGAGCAGTACTTC.

This clonotype came up a few times. The chain employs TRBV2 and TRBJ1-2; D is unresolved. The CDR3 sequence is 14 residues long. The ends were cut back, 0 bases at V and 3 bases at J, with 8 bases in the middle. Looked up from germline, CDR1 is SNHLY and CDR2 is FYNNEI. In nucleotides, the CDR3 is TGTGCCAGCAGTGAAGCGCTTCCGGACTATGGCTACACCTTC. Translating it yields CASSEALPDYGYTF.

This clonotype was detected a few times. This chain connects TRBV5-1 to TRBJ2-1; no clear D. CDR1 and CDR2 (germline): SGHRS, YFSETQ. V shed 0 bases and J shed 6 bases, with 13 bases lying between them. The CDR3 is 15 amino acids. The CDR3 region has the DNA TGCGCCAGCAGCTTGGTCGGGCGAGGACCCAATGAGCAGTTCTTC. Translation: CASSLVGRGPNEQFF.

This clonotype was counted at least ten times. Compared with germline, one end of the junction differs, possibly owing to a read error. The CDR3 DNA reads as TGTGCCAGCAGCTTAGGCGGGACGGGAACCTACGAGCAGTACTTC. It codes for CASSLGGTGTYEQYF. The chain links TRBV12-3 or TRBV12-4 to TRBJ2-7; possibly TRBD2 for D (6 bases). CDR3 length equals 15 residues.

This chain connects TRBV27 to TRBJ2-7; D might be TRBD2 (6 bases). V was clipped by 6 bases and J by 0 bases, with 12 bases between them. The CDR3 extends over 14 amino acids. The germline gives CDR1 MNHEY, CDR2 SMNVEV (reference sequence). This chain's CDR3 is CASSIAASSYEQYF. The CDR3 DNA reads as TGTGCCAGCAGCATAGCGGCTAGCTCCTACGAGCAGTACTTC.

J is TRBJ2-1 and V is TRBV6-1; 7 bases agree with TRBD2. Trimming cost V 6 bases and J 10 bases; bases outside gene matches: 12. From germline, CDR1 is MNHNS and CDR2 SASEGT. This CDR3 region has 14 residues. Here the CDR3 DNA reads TGTGCCAGCAGGACACAGACACTAGCGTTAGAGCAGTTCTTC. It translates to CASRTQTLALEQFF.

The chain is built from TRBV2 and TRBJ2-3, with a tentative D call TRBD2 (7 bases). The germline V gene has CDR1 SNHLY and CDR2 FYNNEI. Deletions cut 4 bases from V and 3 bases from J, with 17 bases between. The CDR3 runs to 16 residues. CDR3 residues: CASSGGGAIGTDTQYF. CDR3 DNA: TGTGCCAGCAGTGGAGGGGGGGCGATCGGGACAGATACGCAGTATTTT.

This clonotype was observed many times. The J gene is TRBJ1-1, the V gene TRBV5-1; 10 bases fit TRBD1. Germline CDR1 and CDR2: SGHRS and YFSETQ. The CDR3 loop spans 14 amino acids. Germline trimming cut 5 bases from V and 6 bases from J; bases unmatched to any gene: 7. This CDR3 reads CASSRDRGGPEAFF. The CDR3 coding sequence is TGCGCCAGCAGTCGGGACAGGGGAGGACCTGAAGCTTTCTTT.

This clonotype was detected a few times. The gene calls are TRBV20-1 and TRBJ1-3; D gene ambiguous. The CDR3 has 14 residues. Trimming stripped 5 bases from V and 1 base from J, with 12 bases between. Per germline, CDR1 DFQATT and CDR2 SNEGSKA (reference sequence). DNA of the CDR3: TGCAGTGCTTCGGAATTGGGTTCTGGAAACACCATATATTTT. As protein: CSASELGSGNTIYF.

This chain uses TRBV29-1 with TRBJ2-3; either TRBD1 or TRBD2 may fit D (5 bases each). The V end lost 3 bases, the J end lost 1 base, and 14 bases lay between the germline ends. The CDR3 has 15 residues. Per germline, CDR1 SQVTM and CDR2 ANQGSEA. In DNA, the CDR3 is TGCAGCGTTGATTGGGGCGGGCCAGGCACAGATACGCAGTATTTT. It specifies CSVDWGGPGTDTQYF.